Listed below are T cell receptor beta chains from one sample, sequenced in a study of blood T cell repertoires in COVID-19. Measured with immunoSEQ multiplex PCR; TCRdb has only the in-frame clones, and not every one. The sample lists about 130,000 clones; 84% were seen once. Sequenced: peripheral blood. The source is a man aged 55 to 70 with acute or convalescent COVID-19. The CDR3 runs from the conserved cysteine through the conserved F or W.

>TRBJ2-5|TRBV10-3
CAIAGQGKETQYF
>TRBJ1-2|TRBV2
CASSALGQSPYGYTF
>TRBJ2-5|TRBV5-1
CASSLGQAIRETQYF
>TRBJ1-6|TRBV6-5
CASRTGSDSPLHF
>TRBJ2-7|TRBV5-1
CASSLDQGLSYEQYF
>TRBJ1-5|TRBV7-8
CASTLQGQASGPQHF
>TRBJ1-2|TRBV9
CASSYGDKANYGYTF
>TRBJ1-1|TRBV24-1
CATRNRGQNEAFF
>TRBJ2-1|TRBV4-2
CASSQVSGLAGDREQFF
>TRBJ1-2|TRBV3-1/TRBV3-2
CASSQDHRTFYGYTF
>TRBJ1-5|TRBV29-1
CSVRGSINQPQHF
>TRBJ1-1|TRBV29-1
CSVGGGTEAFF
>TRBJ1-6|TRBV6-5
CASSYYLGTGDSPLHF
>TRBJ2-3|TRBV27
CASSSVVAADTQYF
>TRBJ2-7|TRBV3-1/TRBV3-2
CASSQSGQSSTYEQYF
>TRBJ1-1|TRBV5-1
CASSMGRAEAFF
>TRBJ2-7|TRBV30
CAWIPDRWDEQYF
>TRBJ2-5|TRBV3-1/TRBV3-2
CASSQRQGVGETQYF
>TRBJ2-7|TRBV28
CASSVPSGGSYEQYF
>TRBJ2-4|TRBV11-2
CASSLVGRGSAKNIQYF
>TRBJ2-1|TRBV14
CASSQLAGAYNEQFF
>TRBJ2-7|TRBV29-1
CSVSVLSVQYF
>TRBJ1-4|TRBV7-6
CASSLDQGGINNEKLFF
>TRBJ2-1|TRBV18
CASSPNGGSSYNEQFF
>TRBJ2-2|TRBV18
CASSPGQGNTGELFF
>TRBJ2-1|TRBV5-1
CASSVAAGSYNEQFF
>TRBJ1-2|TRBV7-9
CASSLYRDSLGGYTF
>TRBJ2-1|TRBV7-3
CASSPEAGSYNEQFF
>TRBJ2-2|TRBV30
CAWSVLANTGELFF
>TRBJ1-4|TRBV19
CATRDRGQEKLFF
>TRBJ2-1|TRBV7-8
CASSLAGQGQFF
>TRBJ2-2|TRBV19
CASSRGTSGVGELFF
>TRBJ2-5|TRBV9
CASSVGLAGVETQYF
>TRBJ2-7|TRBV7-9
CASSEHGLVYEQYF
>TRBJ1-5|TRBV6-5
CASSRDSGNQPQHF
>TRBJ2-3|TRBV5-1
CASSLAAAITDTQYF
>TRBJ1-5|TRBV5-6
CASSQGLGNQPQHF
>TRBJ2-6|TRBV5-1
CASSLRQGPISGANVLTF
>TRBJ2-7|TRBV28
CASPPNYEQYF
>TRBJ2-1|TRBV12-3/TRBV12-4
CASSLVGWSEQFF
>TRBJ1-1|TRBV9
CASSQHRRSTEAFF
>TRBJ2-1|TRBV11-2
CASSLGLAGYNEQFF
>TRBJ2-2|TRBV7-3
CASSINRLANTGELFF
>TRBJ2-1|TRBV5-1
CASDLGGVPLYNEQFF
>TRBJ1-1|TRBV15
CATSPLLATEAFF
>TRBJ2-5|TRBV9
CASSVLPSVTETQYF
>TRBJ1-2|TRBV24-1
CATSDNRDRGGYGYTF
>TRBJ2-5|TRBV20-1
CSASQAGPETQYF
>TRBJ2-5|TRBV29-1
CSVEGGAGVRETQYF
>TRBJ2-5|TRBV10-3
CAISGGLAARTQYF
>TRBJ2-3|TRBV7-9
CASSLEGALTDTQYF
>TRBJ2-5|TRBV19
CASSLGTSPETQYF
>TRBJ2-7|TRBV2
CASSGGTSGPSYEQYF